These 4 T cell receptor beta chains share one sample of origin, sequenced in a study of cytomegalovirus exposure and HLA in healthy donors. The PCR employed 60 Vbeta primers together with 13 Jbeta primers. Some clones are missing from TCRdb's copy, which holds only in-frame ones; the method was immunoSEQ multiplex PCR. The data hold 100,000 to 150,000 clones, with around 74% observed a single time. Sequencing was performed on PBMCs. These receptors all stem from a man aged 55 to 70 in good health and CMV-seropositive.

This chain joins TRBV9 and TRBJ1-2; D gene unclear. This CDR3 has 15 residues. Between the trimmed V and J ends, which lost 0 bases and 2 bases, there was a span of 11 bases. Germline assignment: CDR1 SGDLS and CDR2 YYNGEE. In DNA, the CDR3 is TGTGCCAGCAGCGTAGGGGCAGAGCCCAACTATGGCTACACCTTC. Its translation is CASSVGAEPNYGYTF.

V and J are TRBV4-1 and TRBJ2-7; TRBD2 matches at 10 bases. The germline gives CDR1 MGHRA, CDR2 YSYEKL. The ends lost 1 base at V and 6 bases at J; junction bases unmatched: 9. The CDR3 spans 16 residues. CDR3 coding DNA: TGCGCCAGCAGCCAAGGTCGGTACCGGACTAGCGGCGAGCAGTACTTC. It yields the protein CASSQGRYRTSGEQYF.

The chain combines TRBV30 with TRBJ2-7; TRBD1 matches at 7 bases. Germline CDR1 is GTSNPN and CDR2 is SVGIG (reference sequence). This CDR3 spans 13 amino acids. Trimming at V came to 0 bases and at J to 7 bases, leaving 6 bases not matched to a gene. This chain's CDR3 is CAWSVQGTGEQYF. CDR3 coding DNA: TGTGCCTGGAGTGTACAGGGGACGGGGGAGCAGTACTTC.

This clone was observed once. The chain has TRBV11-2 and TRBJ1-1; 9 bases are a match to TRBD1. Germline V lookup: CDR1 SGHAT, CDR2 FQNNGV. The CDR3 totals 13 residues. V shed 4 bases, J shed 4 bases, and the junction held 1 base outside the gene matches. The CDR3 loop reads CASSSDRGTEAFF. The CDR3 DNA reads TGTGCCAGCAGCTCGGACAGGGGCACTGAAGCTTTCTTT.